This T cell receptor (beta chain) appears in the sequencing data of a study of cytomegalovirus exposure and HLA in healthy donors. Study background: Genotyping of 398 donors showed that over 65% belonged to the Caucasian-associated ancestry cluster.

A remark on this clone: What it recognizes is unknown.

General observations from the study: Accurate prediction of most subjects' HLA-A and HLA-B alleles from TCR beta sequences was reported.

The PCR employed 60 Vbeta primers together with 13 Jbeta primers. Authors' methods: About 10 million of about 80 million unique TCR beta chains were shared, per a later count. Measured with immunoSEQ multiplex PCR; TCRdb has only the in-frame clones, and not every one. V and J calls and clone size are as listed in that table; D and trimming were resolved from the DNA. This sample has approximately 89,000 clones, with around 73% found just once. The receptor was derived from a female donor in good health and CMV-seronegative. Sequences were obtained from PBMCs.

The CDR3 nucleotides read TGTGCCAGCAGCCAAGTCGCAAGCGGGGGGTCGAATGAGCAGTTCTTC. Amino acids: CASSQVASGGSNEQFF. This rearrangement joins TRBV4-2 to TRBJ2-1, with 9 bases lining up with TRBD2. Germline V gene data show CDR1 as LGHNA and CDR2 as YNFKEQ. This CDR3 contains 16 residues. V shed 1 base, J shed 7 bases, and the junction held 8 bases outside the gene matches.